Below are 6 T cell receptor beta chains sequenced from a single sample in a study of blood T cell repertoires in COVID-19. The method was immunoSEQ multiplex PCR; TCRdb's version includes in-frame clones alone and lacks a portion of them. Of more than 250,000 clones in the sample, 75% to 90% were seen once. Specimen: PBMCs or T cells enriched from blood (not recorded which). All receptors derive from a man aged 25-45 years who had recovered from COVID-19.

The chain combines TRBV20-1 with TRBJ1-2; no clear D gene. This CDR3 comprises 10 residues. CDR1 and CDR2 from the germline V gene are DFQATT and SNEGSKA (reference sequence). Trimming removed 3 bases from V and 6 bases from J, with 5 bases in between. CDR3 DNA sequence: TGCAGTGCTAGCGACAATGGCTACACCTTC. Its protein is CSASDNGYTF.

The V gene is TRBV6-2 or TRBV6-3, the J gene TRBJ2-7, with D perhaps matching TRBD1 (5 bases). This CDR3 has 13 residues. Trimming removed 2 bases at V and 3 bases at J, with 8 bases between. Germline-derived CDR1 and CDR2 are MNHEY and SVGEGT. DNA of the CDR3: TGTGCCAGCAGTTACCCTGACAGCTACGAGCAGTACTTC. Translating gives CASSYPDSYEQYF.

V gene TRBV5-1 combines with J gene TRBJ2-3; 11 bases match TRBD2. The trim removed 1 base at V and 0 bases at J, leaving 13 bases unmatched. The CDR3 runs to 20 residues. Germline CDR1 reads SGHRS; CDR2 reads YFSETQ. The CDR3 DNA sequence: TGCGCCAGCAGCTTGTTCGCCGGGCTAGCGGGGGGTAGAAGCACAGATACGCAGTATTTT. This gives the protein CASSLFAGLAGGRSTDTQYF.

The CDR3 bases are TGTGCCAGCAGCTCGACGTCGGGACAGGGAACCTATGGCTACACCTTC. It specifies CASSSTSGQGTYGYTF. The V gene is TRBV7-2, the J gene TRBJ1-2; 9 bases are shared with TRBD1. Losses at the gene ends were 4 bases for V and 4 bases for J; bases not matched to a gene: 10. The CDR3 spans 16 residues. The germline gives CDR1 SGHTA, CDR2 FQGNSA.

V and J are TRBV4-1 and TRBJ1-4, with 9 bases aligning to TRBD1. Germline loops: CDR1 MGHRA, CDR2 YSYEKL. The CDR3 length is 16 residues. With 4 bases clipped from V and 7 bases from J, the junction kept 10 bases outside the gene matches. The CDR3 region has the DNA TGCGCCAGCAGCCCCATAAACAGGGGGCGCCCTGAAAAACTGTTTTTT. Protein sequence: CASSPINRGRPEKLFF.

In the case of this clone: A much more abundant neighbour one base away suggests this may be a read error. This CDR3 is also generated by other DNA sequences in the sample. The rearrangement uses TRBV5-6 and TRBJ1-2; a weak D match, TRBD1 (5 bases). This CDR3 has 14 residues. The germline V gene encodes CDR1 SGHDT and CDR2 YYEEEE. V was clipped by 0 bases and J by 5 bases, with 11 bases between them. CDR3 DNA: TGTGCCAGCAGCTTGGGGCAGGGAAATTATGGCTACACCTTC. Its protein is CASSLGQGNYGYTF.